This TCR beta chain was identified during a study of cytomegalovirus exposure and HLA in healthy donors (dated by TCRdb to about 2017). Some background on the complete study: In an earlier analysis of approximately 500 of the donors, roughly 300 Gb of sequence data and 100 million or so unique TCR beta sequences from 180 million or so T cells were reported. The study was designed to test whether signatures of past pathogen exposure could be identified by cataloging public T cell receptors. Typing coverage differed by locus: A, B, C, DRB1 and DQB1 were typed in roughly 620-640 donors, DQA1 in 522, DPA1 in 606, and DPB1 in just under 490. The later analysis used no new phenotypic data to find candidate immune exposures, relying instead on TCR beta sequences and their occurrence across donors. A later analysis re-examined previously published TCR beta repertoires from 610 or so donors and added high-resolution HLA genotyping to investigate patterns of TCR occurrence. To decide whether each TCR beta V gene segment behaved as functional or pseudogenic, an earlier analysis of some 600 of the donors relied on high-throughput TCR beta sequencing. Using immunosequencing, the study profiled T cell repertoires from 500 to 800 subjects and related those repertoires to cytomegalovirus serostatus. Class I and class II HLA loci were covered by the typing at four-digit resolution. Donor age, sex, ethnicity and CMV serostatus were compiled alongside the repertoire data. Across around 400 genotyped donors of the cohort, an average of about 240,000 unique TCR beta nucleotide sequences per donor were sequenced, and roughly 20% of those sequences were non-productive. Of the 300 to 450 genotyped donors, 65% to 90% fell in the genetic ancestry cluster associated with self-reported Caucasian donors. A later genetic analysis used genome-wide SNP genotypes for about 60% of the 666 donors, treating that subset as a discovery cohort. High-throughput TCR immunosequencing, statistical association of individual TCRs with disease status, and machine learning were combined to predict cytomegalovirus infection status. Along with the approximately 620-subject first cohort, a separate validation cohort of around 110 different subjects was used. Because of strong linkage in the cohort, five DR-DQ haplotypes were treated as single units for association and clustering. Every repertoire in the discovery cohort had been generated on one and the same sequencing platform. An early release covering roughly 640 HLA-typed donors comprised 250 to 350 gigabases of sequencing data and tens of millions of unique TCR sequences. The paper as a whole reports these results and caveats: In both the original and validation cohorts, the classifier was reported to diagnose cytomegalovirus status with high specificity and sensitivity. Linkage disequilibrium might explain the correlated functional status among segregating V segments, but an unknown experimental factor could not be excluded. In an earlier analysis of 450 to 750 of the donors, most TCR beta V segments appeared in productive rearrangements about 87% or about 30% of the time, broadly matching IMGT annotations. A later genetic analysis associated a missense DCLRE1C variant with V-gene and J-gene trimming of TCR beta chains, and an independent cohort replicated the association. Only TCR beta chains were sequenced in this cohort, and the absence of alpha or paired-chain data limited detectable features. At a false discovery rate of 0.05, a later analysis linked around 15,000 TCR beta sequences to specific HLA alleles. HLA typing was unavailable for some donors at each locus, so association tests used only the typed subset. A later analysis found that TCR association rates varied across HLA loci, with DRB1 alleles showing the most associated TCRs and HLA-C alleles the fewest. A group of highly shared sequence variants was considered likely to be a technical artifact of the sequencing pipeline. The study gave a list of over 150 TCR beta chains associated with cytomegalovirus. A later analysis found that HLA-associated TCR beta chains were more clonally expanded and had lower generation probabilities than equally common non-associated chains. CMV serostatus was the only immune exposure information available for the cohort. Assigning TCR associations to individual alleles was difficult when HLA alleles, especially DR and DQ, strongly co-occurred. While some public TCRs were present in many individuals, most TCR sequences turned up only very rarely across donors. A later analysis reported that several top co-occurrence clusters appeared linked to parvovirus B19, influenza, CMV and Epstein-Barr virus. It was suggested by the authors that the approach could potentially be generalized to other disease states and immunological phenotypes. A further reported finding was that TCR beta sequences accurately predicted the HLA-A and HLA-B alleles for most subjects in the first cohort. In a later analysis, most CMV-associated TCR beta chains were found to appear HLA-restricted, with HLA associations seemingly driven largely by CMV exposure. Around 16 rarely observed V segments, including chromosome 9 orphons, were excluded from the earlier analysis of approximately 500 of the donors because counts were too low. Presence/absence analyses assumed roughly uniform sequencing depth across donors, an assumption that may not hold. The 87-base-pair reads could not distinguish some IMGT-functional V segments, including TRBV6-2 and TRBV6-3, so those segments were excluded. Compared with the roughly 600-donor mean, donors in an Asian-associated ancestry cluster had fewer N-insertions in productive TCRs, according to a later genetic analysis. A few of the identified cytomegalovirus-associated TCR beta chains were confirmed in vitro to be specific for cytomegalovirus antigens.

CDR1 SGDLS and CDR2 YYNGEE are derived from the germline V gene. Trimming costs V 0 bases and J 2 bases, and their ends lie 10 bases apart. The CDR3, cysteine through phenylalanine, is 15 amino acids long. Kept here is only the CDR3 DNA, which spans 45 bases and is read in frame from base 1. As concerns this clone: Its antigen specificity is not known. No base qualities exist here, and no much larger clone lies one base off it.

The library relied on the immunoSEQ multiplex PCR assay. The multiplex PCR relied on a mix of 60 forward primers for TCR Vbeta segments and 13 reverse primers for TCR Jbeta segments. The CDR3 region of rearranged TCR beta genes was amplified from genomic DNA by a multiplex PCR assay. The amplified TCR beta libraries were sequenced on the Illumina HiSeq System as 87-base-pair reads. Per the source publication's procedure: Across the roughly 640 repertoires, a later analysis counted about 81 million unique TCR beta chains, 8.5 million to 12 million of which were shared by at least two donors. Raw reads were error-corrected and collapsed into unique sequences by a nearest-neighbor algorithm in which closely related sequences were merged to remove PCR and sequencing errors. V, D and J gene segments were assigned by aligning CDR3 sequences to IMGT reference sequences. For a sequence to be retained, a match of at least six nucleotides to both a V gene segment and a J gene segment was required. A rearrangement counted as productive if the CDR3 had no stop codons and remained in frame with V and J, and every other rearrangement counted as non-productive. Following IMGT convention, CDR3 was defined as the stretch from the second conserved V-encoded cysteine up to the conserved J-encoded phenylalanine. In an earlier analysis of approximately 590 of the donors, sequences lacking an unambiguous match to a single V gene segment were excluded. In an earlier analysis of approximately 590 of the donors, V segments were called functional above 56.7% productive rearrangements and were called segregating when the between-donor standard deviation exceeded 5%. A statistical classification framework was built to diagnose cytomegalovirus status from the catalog of TCR beta chain sequences. In a later analysis, V and J genes were assigned by comparing TCR nucleotide sequences against IMGT/GENE-DB human TR gene sequences. Using the TCRdist pipeline, a later analysis assigned CDR3 sequences along with most-parsimonious VDJ recombination scenarios. In a later analysis, each TCR beta chain was defined by its CDR3 amino acid sequence together with its V-gene family, and reads without a unique V-gene family were excluded. To address suspected cross-contamination and a sequencing artifact, a later analysis removed roughly 580 highly shared, low-generation-probability nucleotide sequences. In a later analysis, a clonal expansion index for each public chain was calculated from normalized within-repertoire ranks of inferred template counts. Generation probabilities in a later analysis came from a VDJ recombination model fitted to out-of-frame rearrangements, and those results were checked against IGoR. A later analysis scored TCR-TCR, TCR-HLA and TCR-CMV co-occurrence with hypergeometric tests, applying a repertoire-size bias correction to TCR pairs. To estimate false discovery rates, a later analysis permuted the HLA or CMV assignments 20 times. A later analysis grouped co-occurring TCRs with DBSCAN, adding TCRdist sequence similarity when clustering within HLA-allele-positive subsets. Repertoires with fewer than 30,000 or more than 120,000 public chains, plus five repertoires with anomalous nucleotide sharing, were excluded from co-occurrence clustering. Imported from immuneACCESS, the table was reduced by TCRdb to in-frame sequences with V and J called. These copies leave out some clones; in studies compared against another copy, an unresolved V gene accounts for under half, and the cause of the remainder is not known. The DNA gave D and trimming, while V, J and clone size come from that table. The sample yields 150,000 to 180,000 clones; approximately 81% were counted once. More than 2% of the sample is in the top ten clones.

In total, roughly 710 healthy bone marrow donors made up the cohort. At the time of sampling, every cohort member was nominally healthy, though immune exposures that went unrecorded were likely present. The donor tested CMV seronegative and was one of the 352 seronegative cohort members. Every donor gave a peripheral blood sample, and the peripheral blood mononuclear cells from that sample were used for TCR beta sequencing. Genomic DNA was extracted from the blood cell samples with the Qiagen DNeasy Blood Extraction Kit. The chain is encoded by TRBV9 joined to TRBJ2-3; no D gene call is confident. The TCR comes from a young woman in good health and CMV-seronegative. Sequencing input: PBMCs. The CDR3 protein: CASSVGRGPTDTQYF. The DNA sequence follows: TGTGCCAGCAGCGTAGGTCGTGGGCCCACAGATACGCAGTATTTT.